Presented here are 10 T cell receptor beta chains from one specimen sequenced in a study of cytomegalovirus exposure and HLA in healthy donors (dated by TCRdb to the late 2010s). Receptor amplification or capture employed the immunoSEQ multiplex PCR assay. In its TCRdb copy, this immuneACCESS table keeps in-frame sequences only and misses some clones. Where compared with another copy, unresolved V genes explain less than half of these, and the others have no known cause. The sample includes around 120,000 clones, with roughly 90% observed a single time. The ten largest account for about 1.9% of the sample. The source material was PBMCs. Every receptor here comes from a woman between 18 and 29 years old in good health and CMV-seronegative.

J is TRBJ2-7 and V is TRBV5-6, with TRBD2 matching 8 bases. The CDR3 has 15 residues. Germline V gene sequence: CDR1 SGHDT, CDR2 YYEEEE. J lost 3 bases, V lost 1 base, and 6 bases had no gene match. The CDR3 region is CASSLTSGSYYEQYF. CDR3 sequence (DNA): TGTGCCAGCAGCTTGACCAGCGGGAGCTACTACGAGCAGTACTTC.

This clone was observed once. This chain joins TRBV7-2 and TRBJ2-6; 7 nucleotides line up with TRBD2. The CDR3 is made up of 17 amino acids. Germline CDR1 SGHTA, CDR2 FQGNSA. After removal of 4 bases from V and 4 bases from J, the junction contained 10 bases not matched to a gene. CDR3 residues: CASSWVAGASGANVLTF. For the CDR3, the DNA is TGTGCCAGCAGCTGGGTAGCGGGTGCATCAGGGGCCAACGTCCTGACTTTC.

The J gene is TRBJ1-2, the V gene TRBV6-1, with D possibly matching TRBD1 (5 bases). CDR3 length: 14 residues. The germline V gene has CDR1 MNHNS and CDR2 SASEGT. Trimming took 1 base from V and 4 from J, leaving 10 bases between them. The CDR3 spells CASSEGSGRYGYTF. The CDR3 nucleotides read TGTGCCAGCAGTGAAGGATCAGGGCGCTATGGCTACACCTTC.

The sample holds a few counts of this clone. The chain uses TRBV21-1 and TRBJ2-7; TRBD2, the table's D call, lacks a check against the DNA. TRBV21-1 is tagged as a pseudogene. The CDR3 consists of 9 residues. CDR3 sequence: CASSKDQRF. DNA of the CDR3: TGTGCCAGCAGCAAAGACCAGCGCTTC.

The rearrangement links TRBV7-2 to TRBJ2-7; TRBD2 agrees at 7 bases. CDR3 size: 15 residues. The germline gives CDR1 SGHTA, CDR2 FQGNSA. The V segment lost 4 bases and the J segment 4 bases; nucleotides outside the gene matches: 10. The CDR3 region is CASSSSGTTLYEQYF. The CDR3 DNA is TGTGCCAGCAGCTCGTCCGGGACTACCTTATACGAGCAGTACTTC.

The rearrangement joins TRBV7-5 to TRBJ1-1. TRBV7-5 is described as a pseudogene. This CDR3 comprises 15 residues. CDR3 loop: CVRNQQVEGNTEAFF. CDR3 coding DNA: TGTGTCAGAAACCAACAGGTGGAGGGGAACACTGAAGCTTTCTTT.

The V and J genes are TRBV28 and TRBJ2-7, with 7 bases aligning to TRBD1. The CDR3 totals 13 residues. The V gene end was trimmed by 10 bases and the J gene end by 2 bases; junction bases not matched to a gene: 8. Germline lookup yields CDR1 MDHEN and CDR2 SYDVKM. The CDR3 coding sequence is TGTGCCACCGGGGACAGCACACCCTACGAGCAGTACTTC. Translated, it gives CATGDSTPYEQYF.

This sequence joins TRBV2 and TRBJ2-5; 8 bases fit TRBD1. J gave up 5 bases and V 7 bases, and 15 bases lay outside the gene matches. CDR3 size: 16 residues. The germline V gene encodes CDR1 SNHLY and CDR2 FYNNEI. CDR3 sequence (DNA): TGTGCCAGCAATCATATGCGGCAGGGGGCAGAGGAGACCCAGTACTTC. It codes for CASNHMRQGAEETQYF.

J is TRBJ2-1 and V is TRBV29-1; 7 bases are a match to TRBD1. V trimming: 5 bases; J trimming: 9 bases; junction bases outside the gene matches: 4. CDR1 SQVTM and CDR2 ANQGSEA come from the germline V gene. There are 11 residues in the CDR3. CDR3 sequence: CSVRGLGEQFF. CDR3 DNA sequence: TGCAGCGTTAGGGGGCTAGGTGAGCAGTTCTTC.

The chain recombines TRBV5-4 with TRBJ2-7, with TRBD2 identical over 7 bases. The V gene's germline CDR1 is SGHNT and CDR2 YYREEE (reference sequence). V lost 3 bases, J lost 7 bases, and 13 bases stayed unmatched. The CDR3 is 15 residues long. This CDR3 is CASSSASGSFREQYF. The CDR3 nucleotides are TGTGCCAGCAGCTCCGCTAGCGGCTCATTTCGGGAGCAGTACTTC.